A single sample gave rise to the 11 T cell receptor beta chains below, sequenced in a study of blood T cells in healthy people across ages. A second PCR, run for about 6 to 11 cycles, used a sample-barcoded 5' primer plus a J-beta primer mix. TCRdb called the 5' RACE reads again in MiXCR, with one record for every CDR3 protein. The sample lists about 650,000 distinct CDR3 sequences; about 30% were seen once. What was sequenced was blood. These receptor sequences come from an elderly woman in good health.

This clonotype appeared once. This chain links TRBV5-1 with TRBJ2-7; 9 positions agree with TRBD1. Trimming removed 5 bases from V and 7 bases from J; junction bases left unmatched: 10. Germline CDR1 and CDR2: SGHRS and YFSETQ. This CDR3 region has 14 residues. In DNA form, the CDR3 reads TGCGCCAGCAGGAAACAAACAGGGGGCGAAGAGCAGTACTTC. This encodes CASRKQTGGEEQYF.

Many counts were recorded for this clonotype. The J gene is TRBJ1-1, the V gene TRBV6-5; D is uncertain. The CDR3 has 12 residues. With 6 bases removed from V and 6 bases from J, the gap between germline ends came to 11 bases. Germline values: CDR1 MNHEY, CDR2 SVGAGI. The CDR3 loop is CASRSRWPEAFF. CDR3 DNA sequence: TGTGCCAGCAGGAGCCGGTGGCCTGAAGCTTTCTTT.

This clonotype was detected ten times or more. This chain joins TRBV15 and TRBJ1-4; no clear D. V was clipped by 0 bases and J by 4 bases, with 9 bases between them. This CDR3 spans 15 amino acids. From germline, CDR1 is LNHNV and CDR2 YYDKDF (reference sequence). The CDR3 nucleotides read TGTGCCACCAGCAGAGATTTCAGTTATAATGAAAAACTGTTTTTT. Translated, it gives CATSRDFSYNEKLFF.

A remark on this clonotype: Given a much more abundant clone one base away, this may be a read error. V is TRBV7-2 and J is TRBJ2-7, with 9 bases that match TRBD2. Germline CDR1 SGHTA, CDR2 FQGNSA. The CDR3 has 14 amino acids. In DNA, the CDR3 is TGTGCCAGCAGCCTAGCGGGGCCCTCCTACGAGCAGTACTTC. It specifies CASSLAGPSYEQYF.

The rearrangement links TRBV7-2 to TRBJ2-7; 7 nucleotides line up with TRBD1. V lost 3 bases to trimming and J lost 4 bases; unmatched junction nucleotides: 6. The CDR3 extends over 14 amino acids. Germline CDR1 SGHTA, CDR2 FQGNSA. The CDR3 reads CASSLTGTSYEQYF. In DNA, the CDR3 is TGTGCCAGCAGCTTGACAGGGACATCATACGAGCAGTACTTC.

This clonotype was observed at least ten times. The gene calls are TRBV20-1 and TRBJ2-1; 9 bases agree with TRBD2. CDR1 is DFQATT, CDR2 SNEGSKA, per germline (reference sequence). The CDR3 contains 14 residues. Trimming cost V 5 bases and J 7 bases; bases outside gene matches: 9. CDR3 nucleotides: TGCAGTGCTGACCCGCCCCTAGCGGGAAATGAGCAGTTCTTC. Translation gives CSADPPLAGNEQFF.

This chain joins TRBV7-2 and TRBJ2-2; 7 bases align to TRBD2. V dropped 5 bases and J dropped 7; count of bases not matched to a gene: 16. Per germline, CDR1 SGHTA and CDR2 FQGNSA. The CDR3 sequence is 17 residues long. This CDR3 reads CASSPDGGLGRIGELFF. The CDR3 region has the DNA TGTGCCAGCAGCCCGGATGGTGGACTAGGACGTATCGGGGAGCTGTTTTTT.

A note on this clonotype: A much larger clone is a single base away; this may be a read error. The chain is built from TRBV27 and TRBJ1-2; 7 bases are shared with TRBD1. Germline-derived CDR1 and CDR2 are MNHEY and SMNVEV (reference sequence). This CDR3 region has 14 residues. V dropped 3 bases and J dropped 6; count of bases not matched to a gene: 7. CDR3 DNA: TGTGCCAGCAGTTTCCGGAGGGGGCGACATGGCTACACCTTC. Protein sequence: CASSFRRGRHGYTF.

There are a few counts of this clonotype. The CDR3 sequence: CASSLWGDQPQHF. The CDR3 nucleotides are TGCGCCAGCAGCTTGTGGGGGGATCAGCCCCAGCATTTT. This chain connects TRBV5-1 to TRBJ1-5; TRBD1 is a possible D gene (5 bases). This CDR3 has 13 amino acids. The germline V gene encodes CDR1 SGHRS and CDR2 YFSETQ. Trimming pared 1 base from V and 5 bases from J, leaving 7 bases between.

The sample holds many counts of this clonotype. The V and J genes are TRBV6-4 and TRBJ2-3; TRBD1 aligns across 8 bases. Per germline, CDR1 MRHNA and CDR2 SNTAGT. The CDR3 covers 15 residues. After removal of 3 bases from V and 2 bases from J, the junction contained 4 bases not matched to a gene. This chain's CDR3 is CASSEQTGVTDTQYF. CDR3 nucleotide sequence: TGTGCCAGCAGTGAGCAGACAGGGGTCACAGATACGCAGTATTTT.

The gene calls are TRBV20-1 and TRBJ2-7, with D unresolved. The CDR3 contains 14 residues. Trimming shortened V by 0 bases and J by 0 bases, and 9 bases separated the two germline ends. The germline V gene has CDR1 DFQATT and CDR2 SNEGSKA (reference sequence). The DNA for the CDR3 is TGCAGTGCTAGAGAGCGCATTCGCTCCTACGAGCAGTACTTC. Protein product: CSARERIRSYEQYF.